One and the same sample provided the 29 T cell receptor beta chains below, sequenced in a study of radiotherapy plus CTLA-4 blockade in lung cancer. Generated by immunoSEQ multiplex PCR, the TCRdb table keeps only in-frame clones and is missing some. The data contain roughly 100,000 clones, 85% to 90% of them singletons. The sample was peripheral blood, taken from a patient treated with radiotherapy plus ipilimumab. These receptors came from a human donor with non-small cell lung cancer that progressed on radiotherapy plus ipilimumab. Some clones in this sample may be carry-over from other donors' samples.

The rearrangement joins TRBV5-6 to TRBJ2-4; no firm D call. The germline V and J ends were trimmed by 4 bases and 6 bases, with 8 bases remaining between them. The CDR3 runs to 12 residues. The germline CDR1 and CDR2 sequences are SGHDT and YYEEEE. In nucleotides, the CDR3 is TGTGCCAGCAGCCTTGCGCTAAACATTCAGTACTTC. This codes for CASSLALNIQYF. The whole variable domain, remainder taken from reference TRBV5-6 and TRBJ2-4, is DAGVTQSPTHLIKTRGQQVTLRCSPKSGHDTVSWYQQALGQGPQFIFQYYEEEERQRGNFPDRFSGHQFPNYSSELNVNALLLGDSALYLCASSLALNIQYFGAGTRLSVL.

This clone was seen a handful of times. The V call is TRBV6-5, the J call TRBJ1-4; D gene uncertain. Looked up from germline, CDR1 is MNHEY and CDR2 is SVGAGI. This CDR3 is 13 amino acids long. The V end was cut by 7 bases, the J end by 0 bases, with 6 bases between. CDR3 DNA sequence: TGTGCCAGCACGAAATCAACTAATGAAAAACTGTTTTTT. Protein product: CASTKSTNEKLFF.

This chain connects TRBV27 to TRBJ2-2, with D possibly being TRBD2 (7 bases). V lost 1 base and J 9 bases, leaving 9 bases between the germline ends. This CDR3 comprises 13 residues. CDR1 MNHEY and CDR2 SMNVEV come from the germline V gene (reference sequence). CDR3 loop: CASSLWGGRELFF. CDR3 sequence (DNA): TGTGCCAGCAGTTTATGGGGGGGCAGGGAGCTGTTTTTT.

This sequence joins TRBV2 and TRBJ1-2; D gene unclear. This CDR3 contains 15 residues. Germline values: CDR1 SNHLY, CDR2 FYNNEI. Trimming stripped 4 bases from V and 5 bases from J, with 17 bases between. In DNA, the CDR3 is TGTGCCAGCAGTGTCCTGTCTTCCTCCTGGTATGGCTACACCTTC. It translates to CASSVLSSSWYGYTF.

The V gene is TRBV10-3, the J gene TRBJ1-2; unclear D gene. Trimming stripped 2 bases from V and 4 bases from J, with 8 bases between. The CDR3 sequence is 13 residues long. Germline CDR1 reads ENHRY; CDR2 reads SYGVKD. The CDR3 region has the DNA TGTGCCATCAGTGAGGGGATTAGCTATGGCTACACCTTC. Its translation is CAISEGISYGYTF.

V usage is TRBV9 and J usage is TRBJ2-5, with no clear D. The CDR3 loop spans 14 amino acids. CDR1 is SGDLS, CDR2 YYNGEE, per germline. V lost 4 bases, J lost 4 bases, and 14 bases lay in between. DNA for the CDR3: TGTGCCAGCAGCCAAGGGTTAGGGCGAGAGACCCAGTACTTC. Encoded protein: CASSQGLGRETQYF. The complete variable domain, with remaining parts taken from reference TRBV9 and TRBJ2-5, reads DSGVTQTPKHLITATGQRVTLRCSPRSGDLSVYWYQQSLDQGLQFLIQYYNGEERAKGNILERFSAQQFPDLHSELNLSSLELGDSALYFCASSQGLGRETQYFGPGTRLLVL.

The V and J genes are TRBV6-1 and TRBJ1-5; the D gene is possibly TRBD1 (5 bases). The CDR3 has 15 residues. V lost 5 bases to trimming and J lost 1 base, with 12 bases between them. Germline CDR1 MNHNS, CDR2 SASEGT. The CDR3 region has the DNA TGTGCCAGCAGTCTTTGGGACCTAAGCAATCAGCCCCAGCATTTT. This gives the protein CASSLWDLSNQPQHF.

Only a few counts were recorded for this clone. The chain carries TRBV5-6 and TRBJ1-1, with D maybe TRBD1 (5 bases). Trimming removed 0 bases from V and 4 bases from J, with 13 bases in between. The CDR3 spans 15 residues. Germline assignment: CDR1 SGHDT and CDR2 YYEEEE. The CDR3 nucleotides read TGTGCCAGCAGCTTGGGGTTTACGGGGGGCACTGAAGCTTTCTTT. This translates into CASSLGFTGGTEAFF.

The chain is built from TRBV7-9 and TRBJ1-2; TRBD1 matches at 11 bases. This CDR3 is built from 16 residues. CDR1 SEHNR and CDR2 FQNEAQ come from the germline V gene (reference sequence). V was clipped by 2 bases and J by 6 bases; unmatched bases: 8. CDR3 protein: CASSLSVLDRGHGYTF. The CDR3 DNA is TGTGCCAGCAGCTTATCGGTCTTGGACAGGGGGCATGGCTACACCTTC.

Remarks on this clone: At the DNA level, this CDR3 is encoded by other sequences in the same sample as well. The CDR3 loop is CASSLSSAGGLLGADTQYF. CDR3 bases: TGTGCCAGCAGTTTATCCTCCGCGGGGGGGCTCCTGGGGGCAGATACGCAGTATTTT. The J gene is TRBJ2-3, the V gene TRBV27; 9 bases map to TRBD2. The CDR3 is 19 residues long. Trimming took 0 bases from V and 4 from J; bases not matched to a gene: 14. Germline V CDR1 and CDR2: MNHEY, SMNVEV (reference sequence).

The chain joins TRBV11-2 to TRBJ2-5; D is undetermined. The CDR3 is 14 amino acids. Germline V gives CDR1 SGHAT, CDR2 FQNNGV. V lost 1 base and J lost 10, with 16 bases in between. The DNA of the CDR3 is TGTGCCAGCAGCTTAGGGGGTAGGAGAGGAGTCCAGTACTTC. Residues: CASSLGGRRGVQYF.

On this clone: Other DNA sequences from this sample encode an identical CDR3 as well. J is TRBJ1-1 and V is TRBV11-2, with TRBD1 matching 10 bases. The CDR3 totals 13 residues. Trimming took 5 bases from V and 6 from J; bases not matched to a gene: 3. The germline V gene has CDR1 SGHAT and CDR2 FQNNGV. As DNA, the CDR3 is TGTGCCAGCAGCCCGGACAGGGGGGCTGAAGCTTTCTTT. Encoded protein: CASSPDRGAEAFF. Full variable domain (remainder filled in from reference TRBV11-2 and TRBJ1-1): EAGVAQSPRYKIIEKRQSVAFWCNPISGHATLYWYQQILGQGPKLLIQFQNNGVVDDSQLPKDRFSAERLKGVDSTLKIQPAKLEDSAVYLCASSPDRGAEAFFGQGTRLTVV.

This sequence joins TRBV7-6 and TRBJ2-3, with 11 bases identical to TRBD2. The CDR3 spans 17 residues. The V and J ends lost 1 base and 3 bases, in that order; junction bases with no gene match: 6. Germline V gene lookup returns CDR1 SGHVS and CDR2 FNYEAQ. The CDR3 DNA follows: TGTGCCAGCAGCTTAGTAGCGGGGGGGATGGGGACAGATACGCAGTATTTT. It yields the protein CASSLVAGGMGTDTQYF.

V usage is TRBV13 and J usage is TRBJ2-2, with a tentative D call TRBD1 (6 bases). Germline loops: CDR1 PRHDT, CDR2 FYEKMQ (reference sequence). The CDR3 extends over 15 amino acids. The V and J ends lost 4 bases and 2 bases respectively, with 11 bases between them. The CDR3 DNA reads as TGTGCCAGCAGCTCTACAGGGCTTAACACCGGGGAGCTGTTTTTT. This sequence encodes CASSSTGLNTGELFF.

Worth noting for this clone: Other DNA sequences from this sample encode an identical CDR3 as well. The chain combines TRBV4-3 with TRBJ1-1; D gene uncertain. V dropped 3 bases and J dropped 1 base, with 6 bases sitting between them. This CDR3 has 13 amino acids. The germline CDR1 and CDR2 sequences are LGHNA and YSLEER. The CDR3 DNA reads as TGCGCCAGCAGCCACCGGACGAACACTGAAGCTTTCTTT. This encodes CASSHRTNTEAFF.

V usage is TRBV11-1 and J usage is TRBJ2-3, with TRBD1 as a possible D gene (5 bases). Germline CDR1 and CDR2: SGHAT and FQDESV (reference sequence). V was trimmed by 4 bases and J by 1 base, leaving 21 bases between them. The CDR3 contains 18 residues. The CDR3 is CASSSRVFGAGGTDTQYF. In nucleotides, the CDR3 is TGTGCCAGCAGCTCCAGAGTATTTGGGGCAGGAGGCACAGATACGCAGTATTTT.

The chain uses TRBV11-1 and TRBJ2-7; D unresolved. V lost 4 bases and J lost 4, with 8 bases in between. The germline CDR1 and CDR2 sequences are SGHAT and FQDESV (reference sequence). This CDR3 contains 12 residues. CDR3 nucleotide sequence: TGTGCCAGCAGCTCAACTGTTTACGAGCAGTACTTC. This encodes CASSSTVYEQYF.

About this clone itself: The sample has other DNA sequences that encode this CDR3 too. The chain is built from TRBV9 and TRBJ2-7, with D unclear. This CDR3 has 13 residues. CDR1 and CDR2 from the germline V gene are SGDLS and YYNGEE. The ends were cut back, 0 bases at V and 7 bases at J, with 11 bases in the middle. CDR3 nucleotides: TGTGCCAGCAGCGTAGGGAACCTACATGAGCAGTACTTC. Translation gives CASSVGNLHEQYF.

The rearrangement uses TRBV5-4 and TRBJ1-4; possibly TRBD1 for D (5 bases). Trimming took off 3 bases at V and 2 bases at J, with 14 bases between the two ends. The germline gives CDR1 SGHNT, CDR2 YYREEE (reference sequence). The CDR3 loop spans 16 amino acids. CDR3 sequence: CASSSTRQSTNEKLFF. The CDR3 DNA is TGTGCCAGCAGCTCAACAAGACAGTCTACTAATGAAAAACTGTTTTTT.

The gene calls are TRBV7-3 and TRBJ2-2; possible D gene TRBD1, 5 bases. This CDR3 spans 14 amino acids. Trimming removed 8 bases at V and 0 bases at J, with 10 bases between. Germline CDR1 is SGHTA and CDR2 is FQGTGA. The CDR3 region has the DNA TGTGCCAGCGGGGCCCTCGCGAACACCGGGGAGCTGTTTTTT. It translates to CASGALANTGELFF.

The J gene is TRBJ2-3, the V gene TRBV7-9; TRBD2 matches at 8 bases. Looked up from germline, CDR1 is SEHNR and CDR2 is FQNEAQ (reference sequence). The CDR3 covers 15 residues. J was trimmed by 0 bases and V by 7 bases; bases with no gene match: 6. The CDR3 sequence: CASIISGISTDTQYF. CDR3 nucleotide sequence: TGTGCCAGCATCATTAGCGGGATTAGCACAGATACGCAGTATTTT.

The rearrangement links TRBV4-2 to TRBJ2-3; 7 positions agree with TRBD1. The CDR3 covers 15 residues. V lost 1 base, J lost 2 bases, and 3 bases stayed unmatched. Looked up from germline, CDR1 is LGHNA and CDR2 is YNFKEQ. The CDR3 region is CASSQVGQITDTQYF. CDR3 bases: TGTGCCAGCAGCCAAGTGGGACAGATCACAGATACGCAGTATTTT.

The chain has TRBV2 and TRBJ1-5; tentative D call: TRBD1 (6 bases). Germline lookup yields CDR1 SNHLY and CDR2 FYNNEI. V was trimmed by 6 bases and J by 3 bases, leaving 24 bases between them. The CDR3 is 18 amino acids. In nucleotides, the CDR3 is TGTGCCAGCAGCGTACAGGGTGGTCGGTCCCTAAACAATCAGCCCCAGCATTTT. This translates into CASSVQGGRSLNNQPQHF. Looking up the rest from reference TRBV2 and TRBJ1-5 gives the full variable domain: EPEVTQTPSHQVTQMGQEVILRCVPISNHLYFYWYRQILGQKVEFLVSFYNNEISEKSEIFDDQFSVERPDGSNFTLKIRSTKLEDSAMYFCASSVQGGRSLNNQPQHFGDGTRLSIL.

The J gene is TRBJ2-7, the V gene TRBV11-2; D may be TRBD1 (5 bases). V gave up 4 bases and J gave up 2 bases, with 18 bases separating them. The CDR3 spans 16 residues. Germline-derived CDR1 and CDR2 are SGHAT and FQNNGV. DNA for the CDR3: TGTGCCAGCAGCTCCCCCACAGGTGCGCTTCCCTACGAGCAGTACTTC. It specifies CASSSPTGALPYEQYF.

In DNA form, the CDR3 reads TGCGCCAGCAGCGCGGGGAGGGGCACTGAAGCTTTCTTT. Translated, it gives CASSAGRGTEAFF. This chain connects TRBV4-3 to TRBJ1-1; a weak D match, TRBD1 (5 bases). Germline assignment: CDR1 LGHNA and CDR2 YSLEER. The V end lost 5 bases, the J end lost 4 bases, and 11 bases lay between the germline ends. The CDR3 extends over 13 amino acids.

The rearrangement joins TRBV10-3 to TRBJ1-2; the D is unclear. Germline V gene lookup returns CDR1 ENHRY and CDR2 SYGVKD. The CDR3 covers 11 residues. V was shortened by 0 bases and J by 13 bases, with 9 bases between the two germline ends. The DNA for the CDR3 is TGTGCCATCAGTGAGTCCGCCTCTTTCACCTTC. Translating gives CAISESASFTF.

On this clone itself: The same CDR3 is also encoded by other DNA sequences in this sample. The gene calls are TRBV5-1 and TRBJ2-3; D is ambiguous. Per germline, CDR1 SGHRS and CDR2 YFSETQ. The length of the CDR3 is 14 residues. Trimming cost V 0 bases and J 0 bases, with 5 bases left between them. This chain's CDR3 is CASSLAQSTDTQYF. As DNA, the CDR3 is TGCGCCAGCAGCTTGGCGCAGAGCACAGATACGCAGTATTTT.

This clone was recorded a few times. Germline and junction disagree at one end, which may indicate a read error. CDR3 sequence reads: CASSEGRTVQGNTIYF. CDR3 sequence (DNA): TGTGCCAGCAGCGAAGGGCGCACAGTGCAGGGAAACACCATATATTTT. The chain links TRBV6-1 to TRBJ1-3; D is unresolved. Germline V lookup: CDR1 MNHNS, CDR2 SASEGT. The CDR3 consists of 16 residues.

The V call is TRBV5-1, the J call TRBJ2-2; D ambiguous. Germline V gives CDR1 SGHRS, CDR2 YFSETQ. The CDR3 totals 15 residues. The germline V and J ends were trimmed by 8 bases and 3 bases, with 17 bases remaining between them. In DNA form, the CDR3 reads TGCGCCAGTCACGCGCTACTCGCGGACACCGGGGAGCTGTTTTTT. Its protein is CASHALLADTGELFF.